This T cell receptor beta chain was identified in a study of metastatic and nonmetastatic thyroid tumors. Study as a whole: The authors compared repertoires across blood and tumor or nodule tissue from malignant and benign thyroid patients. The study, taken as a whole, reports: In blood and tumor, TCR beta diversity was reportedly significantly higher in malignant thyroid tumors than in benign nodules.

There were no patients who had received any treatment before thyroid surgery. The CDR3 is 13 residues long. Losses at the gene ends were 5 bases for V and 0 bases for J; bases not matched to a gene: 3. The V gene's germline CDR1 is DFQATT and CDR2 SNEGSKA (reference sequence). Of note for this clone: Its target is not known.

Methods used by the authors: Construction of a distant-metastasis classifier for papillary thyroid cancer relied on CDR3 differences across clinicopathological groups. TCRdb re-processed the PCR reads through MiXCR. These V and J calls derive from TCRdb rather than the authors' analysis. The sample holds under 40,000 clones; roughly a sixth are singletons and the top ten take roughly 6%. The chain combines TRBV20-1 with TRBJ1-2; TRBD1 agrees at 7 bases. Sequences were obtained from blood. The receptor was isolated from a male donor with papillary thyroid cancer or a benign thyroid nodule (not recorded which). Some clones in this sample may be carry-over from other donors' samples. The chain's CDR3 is CSAGQDTNYGYTF. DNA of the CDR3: TGCAGTGCTGGACAGGATACTAACTATGGCTACACCTTC.